The following is a T cell receptor (beta chain) sequence with its context. No antigen is known for it. The data derive from a study of Ad26.COV2.S vaccination and SARS-CoV-2 variants. About the research overall: Ad26.COV2.S was injected intramuscularly once or twice, 56 days apart. Study-level findings and limits: Reported findings describe substantial breadth in spike-specific CD8+ and CD4+ T cell responses following vaccination. Those who received vaccine or placebo ended up with similar non-spike TCR breadth.

V lost 9 bases and J lost 8; bases outside the gene matches: 11. The germline CDR1 and CDR2 sequences are LNHDA and SQIVND (reference sequence). The CDR3 extends over 14 amino acids. TCRdb's table, derived via immunoSEQ multiplex PCR, lists solely in-frame clones and lacks some. The repertoire holds about 350,000 clones, with 75% to 90% as singletons. Treatment noted: over 15 received Ad26.COV2.S at low or high dose, single or two shots; 5 received placebo; per-sample allocation not given. Material that was analyzed had been drawn on day 63 after the first vaccine or placebo injection. Its platform was an Ad26 vector, and its expressed antigen was Wuhan-strain SARS-CoV-2 spike.

The V gene is TRBV19, the J gene TRBJ1-4, with 8 bases that match TRBD1. The receptor's source is a person aged 18-65 years who received the Ad26.COV2.S COVID-19 vaccine or a placebo. This specimen was peripheral blood, taken in a trial of Ad26.COV2.S vaccine versus placebo. The CDR3 nucleotides are TGTGCCAGCCGAAGGACAGGGAGTCAGGAAAAACTGTTTTTT. As protein: CASRRTGSQEKLFF.